Detailed here is one T cell receptor beta chain. Antigen unknown. This entry comes from a study of T cells in localized non-small cell lung cancer. Study-level results: Adjacent uninvolved lung tissue had the highest T cell clonality, exceeding tumor. For the top 100 tumor clones, a median roughly 56 also appeared in adjacent lung. An association was observed between higher blood T cell density and longer overall survival. Because only a single region of the tumor was sequenced, heterogeneity remains possible.

There are 15 residues in the CDR3. V trimming: 5 bases; J trimming: 1 base; junction bases outside the gene matches: 8. The germline gives CDR1 SGHNT, CDR2 YENEEA. The repertoire was sequenced with immunoSEQ multiplex PCR; TCRdb's copy has only in-frame clones and lacks some. The table lists thousands of clones, less than 25% of them singletons. The chain combines TRBV11-3 with TRBJ2-7; 7 nucleotides align to TRBD1. The sequence came from a male donor older than 55 with stage I lung adenocarcinoma. Sequencing used lung tumor tissue, obtained before any cancer treatment. The CDR3 bases are TGTGCCAGCAGCCAGACAGGGAGACTGTCCTACGAGCAGTACTTC. Protein: CASSQTGRLSYEQYF.